A selection of T cell receptor beta chains follows, all from one sample in a study of technical replicates of blood from a few donors. Clones were sequenced by immunoSEQ multiplex PCR, and TCRdb holds only the in-frame ones, with some missing. This sample carries tens of thousands of clones, just under 95% of them seen once, and the ten largest clones take 0.36%. Sequencing was done on a sample of T cells isolated from PBMCs. The receptor source for this set is a human donor in good health. Both conserved end residues are part of each CDR3. The order of the fields is clone size, J gene, V gene, D gene, CDR3 DNA, CDR3 protein. The D gene is left open where the match is weak. Clone size is stated in some rows and not others, as once, few, many or a class when expanded.

clone size: once; J gene: TRBJ1-5; V gene: TRBV6-1; D gene: NA; CDR3 DNA: TGTGCCAGCAGTGAAGCAGCCAGGGATCAGCCCCAGCATTTT; CDR3 protein: CASSEAARDQPQHF
clone size: NA; J gene: TRBJ1-2; V gene: TRBV6-5; D gene: NA; CDR3 DNA: TGTGCCGTACGGGACAAATATGGCTACACCTTC; CDR3 protein: CAVRDKYGYTF
clone size: NA; J gene: TRBJ2-3; V gene: TRBV2; D gene: NA; CDR3 DNA: TGTGCCAGTCAGTTCGCAGATACGCAGTATTTT; CDR3 protein: CASQFADTQYF
clone size: NA; J gene: TRBJ2-7; V gene: TRBV15; D gene: TRBD2; CDR3 DNA: TGTGCCACCCTCGGGGGGGACTCCTACGAGCAGTACTTC; CDR3 protein: CATLGGDSYEQYF
clone size: NA; J gene: TRBJ2-3; V gene: TRBV10-3; D gene: TRBD2; CDR3 DNA: TGTGCCACCGATAGCGGGAGGGACACAGATACGCAGTATTTT; CDR3 protein: CATDSGRDTDTQYF
clone size: NA; J gene: TRBJ1-2; V gene: TRBV4-2; D gene: NA; CDR3 DNA: TGTGCCAGCAGCCAAGGAGGATCCTATGGCTACACCTTC; CDR3 protein: CASSQGGSYGYTF
clone size: NA; J gene: TRBJ2-7; V gene: TRBV11-2; D gene: NA; CDR3 DNA: TGTGCCAGCAGCTTCAACTTCTACGAGCAGTACTTC; CDR3 protein: CASSFNFYEQYF
clone size: NA; J gene: TRBJ2-7; V gene: TRBV28; D gene: NA; CDR3 DNA: TGTGCCAGCAGGCGTTTGGAGGGCCCCACCTTCGGCGAGCAGTACTTC; CDR3 protein: CASRRLEGPTFGEQYF
clone size: NA; J gene: TRBJ1-4; V gene: TRBV19; D gene: TRBD1; CDR3 DNA: TGTGCCAGCGAGGACAGGTCTAGAGTTGCAACTAATGAAAAACTGTTTTTT; CDR3 protein: CASEDRSRVATNEKLFF
clone size: once; J gene: TRBJ1-2; V gene: TRBV28; D gene: TRBD1; CDR3 DNA: TGTGCCAGCAGTTACCCCTCGACAGGGAACTATGGCTACACCTTC; CDR3 protein: CASSYPSTGNYGYTF
clone size: NA; J gene: TRBJ2-7; V gene: TRBV5-1; D gene: TRBD1; CDR3 DNA: TGCGCCAGCGCCCGGGACAGGGTCTACGAGCAGTACTTC; CDR3 protein: CASARDRVYEQYF
clone size: NA; J gene: TRBJ2-5; V gene: TRBV9; D gene: NA; CDR3 DNA: TGTGCCAGCAGCGTATTTTCAGGGGCACAAGAGACCCAGTACTTC; CDR3 protein: CASSVFSGAQETQYF
clone size: NA; J gene: TRBJ2-7; V gene: TRBV7-2; D gene: TRBD2; CDR3 DNA: TGTGCCAGCAGCTTGCGACAACTAGCGGGAGGATACCCCCCCTACGAGCAGTACTTC; CDR3 protein: CASSLRQLAGGYPPYEQYF
clone size: NA; J gene: TRBJ2-7; V gene: TRBV5-5; D gene: TRBD1; CDR3 DNA: TGTGCCAGCAGCTTGGCCGGGACAGTTAGCTCCTACGAGCAGTACTTC; CDR3 protein: CASSLAGTVSSYEQYF
clone size: once; J gene: TRBJ2-7; V gene: TRBV7-2; D gene: TRBD2; CDR3 DNA: TGTGCCAGCAGCCCTACTAGCGGGAGCGGTATGCAGTACTTC; CDR3 protein: CASSPTSGSGMQYF
clone size: NA; J gene: TRBJ2-3; V gene: TRBV4-1; D gene: NA; CDR3 DNA: TGCGCCAGCAGCCGTCTGCCCGGGGATACGCAGTATTTT; CDR3 protein: CASSRLPGDTQYF
clone size: NA; J gene: TRBJ2-2; V gene: TRBV6-6; D gene: NA; CDR3 DNA: TGTGCCAGCAGCTCGCAGCGAATATCGAACACCGGGGAGCTGTTTTTT; CDR3 protein: CASSSQRISNTGELFF
clone size: NA; J gene: TRBJ2-7; V gene: TRBV7-9; D gene: NA; CDR3 DNA: TGTGCCAGCAGCTTAAGGACAGTCTACGAGCAGTACTTC; CDR3 protein: CASSLRTVYEQYF
clone size: NA; J gene: TRBJ2-3; V gene: TRBV2; D gene: TRBD2; CDR3 DNA: TGTGCCAGCAGTGAACTAGCGGGATGGGGGCCCGTCACAGATACGCAGTATTTT; CDR3 protein: CASSELAGWGPVTDTQYF
clone size: NA; J gene: TRBJ2-7; V gene: TRBV7-9; D gene: NA; CDR3 DNA: TGTGCCAGCAGCCCCCCTCCAGGCTCCTACGAGCAGTACTTC; CDR3 protein: CASSPPPGSYEQYF
clone size: NA; J gene: TRBJ2-3; V gene: TRBV11-2; D gene: TRBD2; CDR3 DNA: TGTGCCAGCAGCCAATTAGCGGGAGGGAGCACAGATACGCAGTATTTT; CDR3 protein: CASSQLAGGSTDTQYF
clone size: NA; J gene: TRBJ1-2; V gene: TRBV2; D gene: TRBD1; CDR3 DNA: TGTGCCAGCGGCATACAGGGGAACTATGGCTACACCTTC; CDR3 protein: CASGIQGNYGYTF
clone size: NA; J gene: TRBJ2-1; V gene: TRBV4-1; D gene: NA; CDR3 DNA: TGCGCCAGCAGCCAGCCAACAGAGACCCCCGCTTCGGTCTTC; CDR3 protein: CASSQPTETPASVF
clone size: NA; J gene: TRBJ2-1; V gene: TRBV10-2; D gene: TRBD2; CDR3 DNA: TGCGCCAGCTTCCCCGGACTAGACCCGTTGGATGAGCAGTTCTTC; CDR3 protein: CASFPGLDPLDEQFF
clone size: NA; J gene: TRBJ2-5; V gene: TRBV7-9; D gene: NA; CDR3 DNA: TGTGCCAGCAGAGAAGACAGGGAGACCCAGTACTTC; CDR3 protein: CASREDRETQYF
clone size: NA; J gene: TRBJ1-1; V gene: TRBV30; D gene: TRBD1; CDR3 DNA: TGTGCCTGGGGCACCCTGCACAGGGGCACTGAAGCTTTCTTT; CDR3 protein: CAWGTLHRGTEAFF
clone size: NA; J gene: TRBJ2-1; V gene: TRBV10-3; D gene: NA; CDR3 DNA: TGTGCCATCAGCTGGGCCAGCTCCTACAATGAGCAGTTCTTC; CDR3 protein: CAISWASSYNEQFF
clone size: NA; J gene: TRBJ1-5; V gene: TRBV27; D gene: NA; CDR3 DNA: TGTGCCAGCAGTTGGGCGGGTAATCAGCCCCAGCATTTT; CDR3 protein: CASSWAGNQPQHF
clone size: NA; J gene: TRBJ2-3; V gene: TRBV19; D gene: NA; CDR3 DNA: TGTGCCAGTAGTATAGAATCGGACACATCCACAGATACGCAGTATTTT; CDR3 protein: CASSIESDTSTDTQYF
clone size: NA; J gene: TRBJ2-7; V gene: TRBV28; D gene: NA; CDR3 DNA: TGTGCCAGCAGTTTATCAGGGACACTCGAGCAGTACTTC; CDR3 protein: CASSLSGTLEQYF
clone size: NA; J gene: TRBJ2-7; V gene: TRBV10-3; D gene: TRBD2; CDR3 DNA: TGTGCCATCAGTGAGTCGAATGGCGGGAGCTACGAGCAGTACTTC; CDR3 protein: CAISESNGGSYEQYF
clone size: NA; J gene: TRBJ2-3; V gene: TRBV13; D gene: NA; CDR3 DNA: TGTGCCAGCGAATTGGGGAGCGAATACACAGATACGCAGTATTTT; CDR3 protein: CASELGSEYTDTQYF
clone size: NA; J gene: TRBJ2-1; V gene: TRBV5-1; D gene: NA; CDR3 DNA: TGCGCCAGCAGCTTGGACGGGAGCTCCTACAATGAGCAGTTCTTC; CDR3 protein: CASSLDGSSYNEQFF
clone size: NA; J gene: TRBJ1-1; V gene: TRBV9; D gene: TRBD1; CDR3 DNA: TGTGCCAGCAGCGTACAGGGACAGGGTACTGAAGCTTTCTTT; CDR3 protein: CASSVQGQGTEAFF
clone size: NA; J gene: TRBJ2-7; V gene: TRBV19; D gene: TRBD1; CDR3 DNA: TGTGCCAGTAGCGAGACAGGGTACGGCTACGAGCAGTACTTC; CDR3 protein: CASSETGYGYEQYF
clone size: NA; J gene: TRBJ1-5; V gene: TRBV11-2; D gene: NA; CDR3 DNA: TGTGCCAGCAGCTCGATTCGGGGTTTCAGCAATCAGCCCCAGCATTTT; CDR3 protein: CASSSIRGFSNQPQHF
clone size: NA; J gene: TRBJ1-2; V gene: TRBV5-5; D gene: NA; CDR3 DNA: TGTGCCAGCAGCTTTTCCGGGACAAATGGCTACACCTTC; CDR3 protein: CASSFSGTNGYTF
clone size: NA; J gene: TRBJ2-7; V gene: TRBV20-1; D gene: NA; CDR3 DNA: TGCAGTGCTTACAGGATCGAGCAGTACTTC; CDR3 protein: CSAYRIEQYF
clone size: NA; J gene: TRBJ1-1; V gene: TRBV7-9; D gene: NA; CDR3 DNA: TGTGCCAGCACAGGGACAAACACTGAAGCTTTCTTT; CDR3 protein: CASTGTNTEAFF
clone size: NA; J gene: TRBJ2-5; V gene: TRBV6-1; D gene: NA; CDR3 DNA: TGTGCCAGCAGTGAAGCGCGGGGATCCCAAGAGACCCAGTACTTC; CDR3 protein: CASSEARGSQETQYF
clone size: NA; J gene: TRBJ1-2; V gene: TRBV6-5; D gene: TRBD1; CDR3 DNA: TGTGCCAGCAGCCGACAGGGAGTAAATGGCTACACCTTC; CDR3 protein: CASSRQGVNGYTF
clone size: NA; J gene: TRBJ2-7; V gene: TRBV6-1; D gene: NA; CDR3 DNA: TGTGCCAGCAGTGCACAGGTTTCGTCCTACGAGCAGTACTTC; CDR3 protein: CASSAQVSSYEQYF
clone size: NA; J gene: TRBJ2-2; V gene: TRBV27; D gene: NA; CDR3 DNA: TGTGCCAGCAGTTTATGGGCAGGGGGGACCGGGGAGCTGTTTTTT; CDR3 protein: CASSLWAGGTGELFF
clone size: NA; J gene: TRBJ2-3; V gene: TRBV9; D gene: TRBD2; CDR3 DNA: TGTGCCAGCAGCGATAATCTAGCGGGAAAGCGGGATACGCAGTATTTT; CDR3 protein: CASSDNLAGKRDTQYF
clone size: NA; J gene: TRBJ2-4; V gene: TRBV9; D gene: NA; CDR3 DNA: TGTGCCAGCAGCCCAGGACAGGCCAAAAACATTCAGTACTTC; CDR3 protein: CASSPGQAKNIQYF
clone size: few; J gene: TRBJ1-1; V gene: TRBV9; D gene: NA; CDR3 DNA: TGTGCCAGCAGCCCTGGGAGGGGCGACCCTCTGAACACTGAAGCTTTCTTT; CDR3 protein: CASSPGRGDPLNTEAFF
clone size: once; J gene: TRBJ2-1; V gene: TRBV29-1; D gene: TRBD2; CDR3 DNA: TGCAGCGTTGAATTTATAGGAGAAAGCGGGAGGTGGGATGAGCAGTTCTTC; CDR3 protein: CSVEFIGESGRWDEQFF
clone size: NA; J gene: TRBJ1-2; V gene: TRBV6-5; D gene: NA; CDR3 DNA: TGTGCCAGCAGTTACACCTTAACAGGGAATGGCTACACCTTC; CDR3 protein: CASSYTLTGNGYTF
clone size: NA; J gene: TRBJ1-4; V gene: TRBV7-2; D gene: NA; CDR3 DNA: TGTGCCAGCAGCACCAGGGGTGGGGGTGAAAAACTGTTTTTT; CDR3 protein: CASSTRGGGEKLFF
clone size: NA; J gene: TRBJ1-3; V gene: TRBV11-2; D gene: NA; CDR3 DNA: TGTGCCAGCAGCTTCTTACTGTCTGGAAACACCATATATTTT; CDR3 protein: CASSFLLSGNTIYF
clone size: NA; J gene: TRBJ2-6; V gene: TRBV19; D gene: NA; CDR3 DNA: TGTGCCAGTAGTATAGTAAGGAGCTCTGGGGCCAACGTCCTGACTTTC; CDR3 protein: CASSIVRSSGANVLTF
clone size: NA; J gene: TRBJ2-3; V gene: TRBV10-3; D gene: TRBD2; CDR3 DNA: TGTGCCATCAGTGGCGGGAGGACAGATACGCAGTATTTT; CDR3 protein: CAISGGRTDTQYF
clone size: NA; J gene: TRBJ2-7; V gene: TRBV5-1; D gene: NA; CDR3 DNA: TGCGCCAGCAGCTTTTTATCGGTGGACGAGCAGTACTTC; CDR3 protein: CASSFLSVDEQYF
clone size: NA; J gene: TRBJ1-1; V gene: TRBV19; D gene: TRBD1; CDR3 DNA: TGTGCCAGTAGTATCGGGAGACAGGGAACTACTGAAGCTTTCTTT; CDR3 protein: CASSIGRQGTTEAFF
clone size: NA; J gene: TRBJ2-7; V gene: TRBV6-6; D gene: NA; CDR3 DNA: TGTGCCAGCAGCGGGACACTCCACTCCTACGAGCAGTACTTC; CDR3 protein: CASSGTLHSYEQYF
clone size: NA; J gene: TRBJ1-1; V gene: TRBV4-3; D gene: NA; CDR3 DNA: TGCGCCAGCAGCCAAGATCGGATTTCCGAGGCTGAAGCTTTCTTT; CDR3 protein: CASSQDRISEAEAFF
clone size: NA; J gene: TRBJ2-7; V gene: TRBV9; D gene: NA; CDR3 DNA: TGTGCCAGCAGCAACGATCATCCTAATGCCTACGAGCAGTACTTC; CDR3 protein: CASSNDHPNAYEQYF
clone size: NA; J gene: TRBJ2-6; V gene: TRBV6-5; D gene: NA; CDR3 DNA: TGTGCCAGCAGTTATTCGGGTTCTGGGGCCAACGTCCTGACTTTC; CDR3 protein: CASSYSGSGANVLTF
clone size: NA; J gene: TRBJ2-1; V gene: TRBV15; D gene: TRBD1; CDR3 DNA: TGTGCCACCAGCAGAGCTACCGGGACAGGGGGCAATGAGCAGTTCTTC; CDR3 protein: CATSRATGTGGNEQFF